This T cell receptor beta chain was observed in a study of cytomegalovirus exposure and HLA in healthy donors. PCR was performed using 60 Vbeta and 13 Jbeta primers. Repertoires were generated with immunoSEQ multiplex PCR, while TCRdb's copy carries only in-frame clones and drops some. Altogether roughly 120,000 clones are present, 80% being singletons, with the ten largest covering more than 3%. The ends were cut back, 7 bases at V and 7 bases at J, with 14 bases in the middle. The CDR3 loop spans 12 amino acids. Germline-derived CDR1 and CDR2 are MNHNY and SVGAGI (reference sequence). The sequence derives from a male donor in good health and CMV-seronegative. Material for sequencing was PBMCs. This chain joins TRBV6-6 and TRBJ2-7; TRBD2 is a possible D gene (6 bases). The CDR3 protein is CASIDGGWEQYF. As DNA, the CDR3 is TGTGCCAGCATCGATGGGGGGTGGGAGCAGTACTTC.